This T cell receptor beta chain was obtained from a study of T cell repertoires in cytomegalovirus infection. Study-wide context: Both CMV infection and a matching HLA type were indicated by public TCR beta signatures. The study, taken as a whole, reports: CMV carriers with the relevant HLA were identified by cumulative public TCR beta family frequency.

The CDR3 is 14 amino acids. The junction had 7 bases not matched to a gene; V was cut back by 3 bases and J by 6 bases. TCRdb itself ran the reads through MiXCR, one entry per CDR3 protein. The table includes 650,000 to 900,000 distinct CDR3 sequences, around a third detected once. This clonotype turned up a few times. The antigen is unknown. Sequencing was performed on cultured CD8+ T cells from PBMCs, taken from culture after CMV antigen stimulation. This sequence was found in a human donor in good health (CMV status not recorded). Some clones in this sample may be carry-over from other donors' samples. The chain is built from TRBV12-3 or TRBV12-4 and TRBJ1-2; TRBD1 matches 7 bases. CDR3 protein: CASSFRQGKDGYTF. CDR3 bases: TGTGCCAGCAGTTTCCGACAGGGAAAGGATGGCTACACCTTC.